The following is a T cell receptor (beta chain) sequence with its context. The CDR3 totals 14 residues. From germline, CDR1 is MNHNS and CDR2 SASEGT. The V end lost 1 base, the J end lost 5 bases, and 11 bases lay between the germline ends. The data derive from a study of blood T cell repertoires in COVID-19. Study overall: T cells, B-cell-depleted T cells, or PBMCs provided the cDNA or gDNA that served as material.

In the study's own analysis: The authors estimated nucleated cell counts from reference gene primer amplification. TCRdb's table, derived via immunoSEQ multiplex PCR, lists solely in-frame clones and lacks some. The V and J calls and the clone size are those of that table, but D and trimming were determined from the DNA. Of roughly 160,000 clones detected, about 74% appear once; the ten largest clones hold about 3%. Sequences were obtained from peripheral blood. This chain joins TRBV6-1 and TRBJ2-5, with D possibly TRBD2 on 6 matching bases. This TCR was recovered from a woman aged 80 or older with acute or convalescent COVID-19. The CDR3 loop reads CASSEDPGRETQYF. In nucleotides, the CDR3 is TGTGCCAGCAGTGAAGACCCGGGGAGGGAGACCCAGTACTTC.